Below, 20 T cell receptor beta chains from the same sample are listed, as sequenced in a study of T cell repertoires in cytomegalovirus infection (dated by TCRdb to the late 2010s). These TCRs' antigens remain unknown. The sample's treatment or condition label, decoded: in vitro stimulation with specific CMV peptide epitopes to enrich CMV-specific T cells. Sequencing instrument: Illumina HiSeq 1500. Using fastp trimming at Q25 and MiXCR clonotype assembly, TCRdb reanalyzed the public sequencing data and kept in-frame beta chains. Each record represents a unique CDR3 protein, reported with the most common genes and DNA among its rows. Here the sample has around 430,000 distinct CDR3 sequences; about 39% occur a single time. The ten largest clones capture around 45% of the sample. The sample in question was cultured PBMCs, obtained from culture after CMV antigen stimulation. The receptors derive from a human donor in good health (CMV status not recorded). Some clones in this sample may be carry-over from other donors' samples.

This clonotype came up a few times. The V and J genes are TRBV7-4 and TRBJ2-1, with unresolved D. Germline lookup yields CDR1 SGHVT and CDR2 SQSDAQ. This CDR3 contains 14 residues. V lost 5 bases and J lost 3, with 11 bases in between. In DNA, the CDR3 is TGTGCCAGCAGCCACCCGTCTCGCTACAATGAGCAGTTCTTC. It translates to CASSHPSRYNEQFF.

There are a few counts of this clonotype. This chain joins TRBV7-2 and TRBJ2-3; 7 positions agree with TRBD1. Trimming at V came to 2 bases and at J to 3 bases, leaving 5 bases not matched to a gene. Germline CDR1 reads SGHTA; CDR2 reads FQGNSA. The CDR3 covers 15 residues. The CDR3 loop is CASSLPDRVTDTQYF. In DNA, the CDR3 is TGTGCCAGCAGCTTACCCGACAGGGTGACAGATACGCAGTATTTT.

V is TRBV12-5 and J is TRBJ1-1; no clear D gene. V dropped 3 bases and J dropped 6 bases, with 11 bases sitting between them. The CDR3 is 13 residues long. Per the germline V gene, CDR1 is LGHNT and CDR2 is FRNRAP. The DNA of the CDR3 is TGTGCTAGTGGTTTTTTGAGTTCGGCTGAAGCTTTCTTT. This codes for CASGFLSSAEAFF.

There are many counts of this clonotype. The genes are TRBV7-6 and TRBJ1-3, with a possible D match to TRBD1 (6 bases). Germline V gene sequence: CDR1 SGHVS, CDR2 FNYEAQ. The CDR3 runs 15 residues. Deletions cut 5 bases from V and 0 bases from J, with 11 bases between. CDR3 region: CASSPGQSSGNTIYF. CDR3 nucleotides: TGTGCCAGCAGCCCCGGACAGAGCTCTGGAAACACCATATATTTT.

There are a few counts of this clonotype. J is TRBJ1-6 and V is TRBV4-2, with a tentative D call TRBD1 (5 bases). The CDR3 runs to 12 residues. Germline lookup yields CDR1 LGHNA and CDR2 YNFKEQ. V lost 1 base, J lost 14 bases, and 9 bases lay in between. CDR3 residues: CASSQVRGSLHF. The CDR3 nucleotides read TGTGCCAGCAGCCAAGTTAGGGGATCCCTCCACTTT.

The chain carries TRBV7-4 and TRBJ1-5; TRBD1 matches at 9 bases. J lost 6 bases, V lost 4 bases, and 7 bases had no gene match. This CDR3 is 15 amino acids long. Germline CDR1 is SGHVT and CDR2 is SQSDAQ. The CDR3 region is CASSSQQGAIQPQHF. Written as DNA, the CDR3 is TGTGCCAGCAGCTCCCAACAGGGGGCCATTCAGCCCCAGCATTTT.

The V and J genes are TRBV6-5 and TRBJ2-7; no clear D gene. Trimming removed 3 bases from V and 2 bases from J, with 14 bases in between. The CDR3 has 15 residues. Germline-derived CDR1 and CDR2 are MNHEY and SVGAGI. DNA of the CDR3: TGTGCCAGCAGTTATTTCGCGGACGATCCCTACGAGCAGTACTTC. It translates to CASSYFADDPYEQYF.

The chain has TRBV7-2 and TRBJ2-7; maybe TRBD2 (5 bases). Trimming left V 1 base short and J 3 bases short, with 13 bases between. This CDR3 has 15 amino acids. From germline, CDR1 is SGHTA and CDR2 FQGNSA. The CDR3 bases are TGTGCCAGCAGCTTAGATCGGGGTTCCTTCTACGAGCAGTACTTC. Encoded protein: CASSLDRGSFYEQYF.

This clonotype has a handful of counts. The V and J genes are TRBV12-3 or TRBV12-4 and TRBJ1-2; no definite D call. V was pared by 6 bases and J by 8 bases, with 13 bases between. The CDR3 consists of 12 residues. CDR3 bases: TGTGCCAGCAGCCAGTCTGGGTACGGCTACACCTTC. It is translated as CASSQSGYGYTF.

The chain couples TRBV12-3 or TRBV12-4 to TRBJ1-5; D may be TRBD1 (5 bases). Trimming left V 3 bases short and J 0 bases short, with 21 bases between. This CDR3 spans 19 amino acids. CDR3 in amino acids: CASSFLTKGVSYSNQPQHF. As DNA, the CDR3 is TGTGCCAGCAGTTTTCTGACAAAAGGGGTATCGTATAGCAATCAGCCCCAGCATTTT.

This chain connects TRBV12-3 or TRBV12-4 to TRBJ2-5; 8 positions agree with TRBD2. This CDR3 contains 14 residues. Trimming at V came to 7 bases and at J to 2 bases, leaving 6 bases not matched to a gene. CDR3 amino acids: CASTTSVKQETQYF. The CDR3 nucleotides are TGTGCCAGCACGACTAGCGTAAAACAAGAGACCCAGTACTTC.

This clonotype occurred a few times. This sequence joins TRBV12-3 or TRBV12-4 and TRBJ2-6; D is perhaps TRBD2 (5 bases). The CDR3 length is 17 residues. The germline V and J ends were trimmed by 7 bases and 0 bases, with 16 bases remaining between them. The CDR3 loop reads CASKRGQATSGANVLTF. The CDR3 DNA reads as TGTGCCAGCAAGAGAGGGCAGGCCACCTCTGGGGCCAACGTCCTGACTTTC.

V and J are TRBV20-1 and TRBJ1-5, with TRBD1 matching over 8 bases. This CDR3 is built from 17 residues. The V gene end was trimmed by 3 bases and the J gene end by 6 bases; junction bases not matched to a gene: 16. Germline values: CDR1 DFQATT, CDR2 SNEGSKA (reference sequence). CDR3 loop: CSASWLSRGRGGQPQHF. Written as DNA, the CDR3 is TGCAGTGCTAGTTGGCTTAGCAGGGGGCGCGGAGGTCAGCCCCAGCATTTT.

This clonotype was seen a handful of times. The CDR3 here is CASSRGGSNTEAFF. The CDR3 DNA reads TGTGCCAGCAGCCGCGGGGGATCGAACACTGAAGCTTTCTTT. The V gene is TRBV7-2, the J gene TRBJ1-1; TRBD1 might be the D (5 bases). This CDR3 is 14 amino acids long. Per germline, CDR1 SGHTA and CDR2 FQGNSA. The germline V and J ends were trimmed by 5 bases and 1 base, with 11 bases remaining between them.

There are a few counts of this clonotype. V is TRBV7-6 and J is TRBJ2-1; TRBD1 agrees at 8 bases. The ends lost 2 bases at V and 10 bases at J; junction bases unmatched: 10. Germline V gene sequence: CDR1 SGHVS, CDR2 FNYEAQ. The CDR3 length is 15 residues. The chain's CDR3 is CASSLTVQGAWEQFF. CDR3 nucleotide sequence: TGTGCCAGCAGCTTAACGGTGCAGGGGGCCTGGGAGCAGTTCTTC.

This sequence joins TRBV19 and TRBJ1-5; no reliable D call. The CDR3 length is 12 residues. In germline, CDR1 is LNHDA, CDR2 SQIVND (reference sequence). V was trimmed by 5 bases and J by 5 bases, leaving 7 bases between them. CDR3 sequence reads: CASSPPHQPQHF. The CDR3 nucleotides read TGTGCCAGTAGTCCCCCACATCAGCCCCAGCATTTT.

This chain connects TRBV14 to TRBJ2-1, with D uncertain. Germline V lookup: CDR1 SGHDN, CDR2 FVKESK. V lost 5 bases and J 9 bases, leaving 14 bases between the germline ends. CDR3 size: 13 residues. DNA of the CDR3: TGTGCCAGCAGCATCCCCGTTTTGATTGAGCAGTTCTTC. Amino acid sequence: CASSIPVLIEQFF.

The table lists this clonotype with a few counts. The chain combines TRBV6-1 with TRBJ2-1; TRBD2 matches at 12 bases. V lost 10 bases and J lost 8; bases outside the gene matches: 18. The CDR3 sequence is 17 residues long. Germline V gives CDR1 MNHNS, CDR2 SASEGT. CDR3 sequence (DNA): TGTGCCACCACCACGACGAGACTAGCGGGAGTCCCCCATGAGCAGTTCTTC. Its translation: CATTTTRLAGVPHEQFF.

This clonotype was observed a handful of times. The chain links TRBV4-2 to TRBJ2-3, with D possibly matching TRBD1 (5 bases). Trimming pared 2 bases from V and 0 bases from J, leaving 9 bases between. This CDR3 is 15 amino acids long. CDR1 is LGHNA and CDR2 is YNFKEQ in the germline V gene. This CDR3 is CASSQTGPSTDTQYF. The CDR3 DNA reads as TGTGCCAGCAGCCAAACAGGACCTAGCACAGATACGCAGTATTTT.

This clonotype was counted ten times or more. The J gene is TRBJ2-3, the V gene TRBV7-2; 9 nucleotides align to TRBD2. Losses at the gene ends were 1 base for V and 0 bases for J; bases not matched to a gene: 5. The CDR3 consists of 17 residues. Germline CDR1 and CDR2: SGHTA and FQGNSA. In DNA form, the CDR3 reads TGTGCCAGCAGCTTAGAGGTAGCGGGAGCTAGCACAGATACGCAGTATTTT. This gives the protein CASSLEVAGASTDTQYF.